This note documents a single T cell receptor (beta chain) sequence. At the DNA level, this CDR3 is encoded by other sequences in the same sample as well. The germline CDR1 and CDR2 sequences are MNHEY and SVGAGI. There are 13 residues in the CDR3. Losses at the gene ends were 3 bases for V and 7 bases for J; bases not matched to a gene: 3. The data belong to a study of shared clonotypes between healthy human individuals. Some clones are missing from TCRdb's copy, which holds only in-frame ones; the method was immunoSEQ multiplex PCR. This sample has fewer than 2.5 million clones, with approximately 93% found just once.

Sequenced material: naive CD4+ T cells from PBMCs. Documented subset: CD45RA+ positively selected. The clonotype originates from a man in his late teens or twenties in good health. Some clones in this sample may be carry-over from other donors' samples. The gene calls are TRBV6-5 and TRBJ2-1; the match to TRBD2 covers 7 bases. This CDR3 reads CASSYGGGNEQFF. The CDR3, as DNA: TGTGCCAGCAGTTATGGGGGGGGAAATGAGCAGTTCTTC.